A selection of T cell receptor beta chains follows, all from one sample in a study of blood T cell repertoires in COVID-19. Sequencing was performed with immunoSEQ multiplex PCR; in TCRdb, only in-frame clones are kept and a portion is missing. The sample carries a few hundred thousand clones, 86% recorded once. The sequenced sample consisted of peripheral blood. These receptors originate from a woman aged 45-60 years with acute or convalescent COVID-19. The CDR3 runs from the conserved cysteine through the conserved F or W. A D gene is named only where the DNA matches it firmly. A clone size is listed for some rows: how often the clone was seen (once, few, many), or a class if it is expanded.

j_call: TRBJ2-1
d_call: TRBD2
v_call: TRBV7-8
clone_size: NA
cdr3_aa: CASSLGSGRVAHEQFF
cdr3_nt: TGTGCCAGCAGCCTTGGTAGCGGGAGGGTTGCGCATGAGCAGTTCTTC

j_call: TRBJ1-1
d_call: NA
v_call: TRBV6-5
clone_size: NA
cdr3_aa: CASSYWPWAFF
cdr3_nt: TGTGCCAGCAGTTACTGGCCCTGGGCTTTCTTT

j_call: TRBJ1-2
d_call: NA
v_call: TRBV9
clone_size: NA
cdr3_aa: CASSQPGVDYGYTF
cdr3_nt: TGTGCCAGCAGCCAACCCGGGGTAGACTATGGCTACACCTTC

j_call: TRBJ1-3
d_call: NA
v_call: TRBV6-6
clone_size: once
cdr3_aa: CASSRTRESYSGNTIYF
cdr3_nt: TGTGCCAGCAGCCGAACGAGAGAGAGCTACTCTGGAAACACCATATATTTT

j_call: TRBJ1-5
d_call: NA
v_call: TRBV7-2
clone_size: NA
cdr3_aa: CASSLEGNSNQPQHF
cdr3_nt: TGTGCCAGCAGCTTAGAGGGGAATAGCAATCAGCCCCAGCATTTT

j_call: TRBJ2-3
d_call: TRBD2
v_call: TRBV5-1
clone_size: NA
cdr3_aa: CASSFTGTSGGEADTQYF
cdr3_nt: TGCGCCAGCAGCTTCACCGGGACTAGCGGAGGGGAGGCAGATACGCAGTATTTT

j_call: TRBJ1-3
d_call: NA
v_call: TRBV27
clone_size: few
cdr3_aa: CASRTTEYSGNTIYF
cdr3_nt: TGTGCCAGCAGGACGACTGAATACTCTGGAAACACCATATATTTT

j_call: TRBJ1-6
d_call: NA
v_call: TRBV5-1
clone_size: NA
cdr3_aa: CASTRDSNINSPLHF
cdr3_nt: TGCGCCAGCACCCGGGACTCAAACATTAATTCACCCCTCCACTTT

j_call: TRBJ1-1
d_call: NA
v_call: TRBV7-3
clone_size: NA
cdr3_aa: CASSVDRSNTEAFF
cdr3_nt: TGTGCCAGCAGCGTCGACAGGAGCAACACTGAAGCTTTCTTT

j_call: TRBJ1-2
d_call: TRBD1
v_call: TRBV7-8
clone_size: NA
cdr3_aa: CASSLDLDRAYYGYTF
cdr3_nt: TGTGCCAGCAGCTTGGACCTGGACAGGGCCTACTATGGCTACACCTTC

j_call: TRBJ2-1
d_call: NA
v_call: TRBV5-4
clone_size: NA
cdr3_aa: CASSLARNYNEQFF
cdr3_nt: TGTGCCAGCAGCTTGGCCAGGAATTACAATGAGCAGTTCTTC

j_call: TRBJ2-7
d_call: TRBD1
v_call: TRBV11-2
clone_size: NA
cdr3_aa: CASSSGQGFYEQYF
cdr3_nt: TGTGCCAGCAGCTCGGGACAGGGATTCTACGAGCAGTACTTC

j_call: TRBJ1-5
d_call: NA
v_call: TRBV19
clone_size: NA
cdr3_aa: CASSPEVQPQHF
cdr3_nt: TGTGCCAGTAGTCCGGAGGTTCAGCCCCAGCATTTT

j_call: TRBJ1-1
d_call: TRBD1
v_call: TRBV9
clone_size: NA
cdr3_aa: CASSEWTGVTEAFF
cdr3_nt: TGTGCCAGCAGCGAATGGACAGGGGTTACTGAAGCTTTCTTT

j_call: TRBJ2-2
d_call: NA
v_call: TRBV7-2
clone_size: NA
cdr3_aa: CASSLARGHGELFF
cdr3_nt: TGTGCCAGCAGCTTAGCGCGGGGGCACGGGGAGCTGTTTTTT

j_call: TRBJ2-7
d_call: TRBD2
v_call: TRBV13
clone_size: once
cdr3_aa: CASSSGGLAGFDEQYF
cdr3_nt: TGTGCCAGCAGTTCGGGGGGACTAGCGGGCTTCGACGAGCAGTACTTC

j_call: TRBJ2-7
d_call: TRBD2
v_call: TRBV5-4
clone_size: few
cdr3_aa: CASSLGAGEYYEQYF
cdr3_nt: TGTGCCAGCAGCTTAGGGGCGGGAGAGTATTACGAGCAGTACTTC

j_call: TRBJ1-4
d_call: TRBD1
v_call: TRBV28
clone_size: NA
cdr3_aa: CASSVEGAANEKLFF
cdr3_nt: TGTGCCAGCAGTGTGGAGGGGGCGGCTAATGAAAAACTGTTTTTT

j_call: TRBJ1-3
d_call: NA
v_call: TRBV3-1/TRBV3-2
clone_size: NA
cdr3_aa: CASSRRGSGNTIYF
cdr3_nt: TGTGCCAGCAGCCGCAGGGGTTCTGGAAACACCATATATTTT

j_call: TRBJ2-3
d_call: TRBD1
v_call: TRBV4-2
clone_size: NA
cdr3_aa: CASSQRGQGRTDTQYF
cdr3_nt: TGTGCCAGCAGCCAACGCGGACAGGGGAGGACAGATACGCAGTATTTT

j_call: TRBJ1-2
d_call: TRBD1
v_call: TRBV19
clone_size: NA
cdr3_aa: CASYRGSYGYTF
cdr3_nt: TGTGCCAGTTACAGGGGGTCGTATGGCTACACCTTC

j_call: TRBJ2-7
d_call: TRBD1
v_call: TRBV5-1
clone_size: NA
cdr3_aa: CASLALPGQENYEQYF
cdr3_nt: TGCGCCAGCCTAGCATTACCGGGACAGGAAAACTACGAGCAGTACTTC

j_call: TRBJ1-2
d_call: NA
v_call: TRBV10-3
clone_size: NA
cdr3_aa: CAIIDGQNGYTF
cdr3_nt: TGTGCCATCATTGATGGACAGAATGGCTACACCTTC

j_call: TRBJ2-3
d_call: TRBD2
v_call: TRBV5-1
clone_size: NA
cdr3_aa: CASSWGTSGSLDTQYF
cdr3_nt: TGCGCCAGCAGTTGGGGGACTAGCGGGAGTTTGGATACGCAGTATTTT

j_call: TRBJ1-2
d_call: NA
v_call: TRBV7-2
clone_size: NA
cdr3_aa: CASSMDTYGYTF
cdr3_nt: TGTGCCAGCAGCATGGACACCTATGGCTACACCTTC

j_call: TRBJ2-2
d_call: NA
v_call: TRBV6-5
clone_size: NA
cdr3_aa: CASTPRDGELFF
cdr3_nt: TGTGCCAGTACCCCGAGGGACGGGGAGCTGTTTTTT

j_call: TRBJ2-1
d_call: TRBD2
v_call: TRBV29-1
clone_size: NA
cdr3_aa: CSTGTSGTYNEQFF
cdr3_nt: TGCAGCACCGGGACTAGCGGAACTTACAATGAGCAGTTCTTC

j_call: TRBJ2-7
d_call: TRBD2
v_call: TRBV10-3
clone_size: NA
cdr3_aa: CAISDRLAGESEQYF
cdr3_nt: TGTGCCATCAGTGACCGACTAGCGGGAGAAAGCGAGCAGTACTTC

j_call: TRBJ2-2
d_call: NA
v_call: TRBV18
clone_size: NA
cdr3_aa: CASSPQGKGQTNTGELFF
cdr3_nt: TGTGCCAGCTCACCCCAGGGGAAGGGACAAACGAACACCGGGGAGCTGTTTTTT

j_call: TRBJ2-7
d_call: TRBD2
v_call: TRBV3-1/TRBV3-2
clone_size: NA
cdr3_aa: CASSQGAGGPYEQYF
cdr3_nt: TGTGCCAGCAGCCAAGGGGCGGGGGGCCCCTACGAGCAGTACTTC

j_call: TRBJ2-3
d_call: NA
v_call: TRBV4-3
clone_size: NA
cdr3_aa: CASSPRRGTDTQYF
cdr3_nt: TGCGCCAGCAGCCCCAGGCGGGGCACAGATACGCAGTATTTT

j_call: TRBJ2-3
d_call: NA
v_call: TRBV19
clone_size: NA
cdr3_aa: CASSIGGRTDTQYF
cdr3_nt: TGTGCCAGTAGTATAGGGGGCCGCACAGATACGCAGTATTTT

j_call: TRBJ1-1
d_call: NA
v_call: TRBV7-2
clone_size: NA
cdr3_aa: CASSSRGRGAFEAFF
cdr3_nt: TGTGCCAGCAGCTCGAGGGGGAGGGGGGCGTTTGAAGCTTTCTTT

j_call: TRBJ2-5
d_call: NA
v_call: TRBV27
clone_size: NA
cdr3_aa: CASSRNSLSEETQYF
cdr3_nt: TGTGCCAGCAGTAGAAACTCCCTCTCTGAAGAGACCCAGTACTTC

j_call: TRBJ1-4
d_call: NA
v_call: TRBV18
clone_size: NA
cdr3_aa: CASSPPGGSPTTNEKLFF
cdr3_nt: TGTGCCAGCTCACCACCGGGAGGCAGCCCGACAACTAATGAAAAACTGTTTTTT

j_call: TRBJ2-4
d_call: TRBD1
v_call: TRBV30
clone_size: NA
cdr3_aa: CAWSTTGGIQYF
cdr3_nt: TGTGCCTGGAGTACGACAGGGGGCATTCAGTACTTC

j_call: TRBJ2-1
d_call: TRBD2
v_call: TRBV29-1
clone_size: NA
cdr3_aa: CSAPNPGGYNEQFF
cdr3_nt: TGCAGCGCCCCGAACCCCGGGGGGTACAATGAGCAGTTCTTC

j_call: TRBJ2-1
d_call: NA
v_call: TRBV29-1
clone_size: NA
cdr3_aa: CSAPGWFYNEQFF
cdr3_nt: TGCAGCGCACCAGGGTGGTTCTACAATGAGCAGTTCTTC

j_call: TRBJ1-3
d_call: NA
v_call: TRBV4-3
clone_size: few
cdr3_aa: CASSQKGGSGNTIYF
cdr3_nt: TGCGCCAGCAGCCAAAAAGGGGGCTCTGGAAACACCATATATTTT

j_call: TRBJ2-5
d_call: TRBD2
v_call: TRBV6-1
clone_size: NA
cdr3_aa: CASSEETSGGKETQYF
cdr3_nt: TGTGCCAGCAGTGAAGAGACTAGCGGGGGGAAAGAGACCCAGTACTTC

j_call: TRBJ1-4
d_call: NA
v_call: TRBV29-1
clone_size: NA
cdr3_aa: CSDGQQPQRSGEKLFF
cdr3_nt: TGCAGCGACGGACAGCAACCCCAACGAAGTGGGGAAAAACTGTTTTTT

j_call: TRBJ2-3
d_call: TRBD2
v_call: TRBV6-2/TRBV6-3
clone_size: NA
cdr3_aa: CASSQGSGRTDTQYF
cdr3_nt: TGTGCCAGCAGTCAAGGTAGCGGGCGCACAGATACGCAGTATTTT

j_call: TRBJ1-5
d_call: NA
v_call: TRBV5-6
clone_size: NA
cdr3_aa: CASSAGWGNQPQHF
cdr3_nt: TGTGCCAGCAGCGCAGGGTGGGGCAATCAGCCCCAGCATTTT

j_call: TRBJ2-2
d_call: TRBD1
v_call: TRBV2
clone_size: once
cdr3_aa: CASSVRGQGTGELFF
cdr3_nt: TGTGCCAGCAGCGTTCGGGGACAGGGCACCGGGGAGCTGTTTTTT